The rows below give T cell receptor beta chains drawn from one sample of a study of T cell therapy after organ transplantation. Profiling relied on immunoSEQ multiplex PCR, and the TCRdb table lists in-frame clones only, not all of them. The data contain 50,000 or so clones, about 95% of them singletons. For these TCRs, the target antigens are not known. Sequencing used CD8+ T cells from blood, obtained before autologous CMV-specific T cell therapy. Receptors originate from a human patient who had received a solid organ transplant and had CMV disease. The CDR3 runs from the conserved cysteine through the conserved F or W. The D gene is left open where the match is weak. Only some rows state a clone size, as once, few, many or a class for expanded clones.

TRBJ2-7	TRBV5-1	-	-	CASSLEGGMGEQYF	TGCGCCAGCAGCTTGGAAGGTGGGATGGGGGAGCAGTACTTC
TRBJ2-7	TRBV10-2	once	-	CASRLSSYEQYF	TGCGCCAGCCGACTGAGCTCCTACGAGCAGTACTTC
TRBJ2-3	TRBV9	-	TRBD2	CASSEGTSGSGDTQYF	TGTGCCAGCAGCGAAGGGACTAGCGGGAGTGGAGATACGCAGTATTTT
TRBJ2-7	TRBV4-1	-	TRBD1	CASSQWDRTYEQYF	TGCGCCAGCAGCCAATGGGACAGAACCTACGAGCAGTACTTC
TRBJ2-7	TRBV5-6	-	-	CASSFRDGPYEQYF	TGTGCCAGCAGCTTCCGGGACGGACCCTACGAGCAGTACTTC
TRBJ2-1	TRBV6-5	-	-	CASSYSPTSSYNEQFF	TGTGCCAGCAGTTACTCGCCTACCAGCTCCTACAATGAGCAGTTCTTC
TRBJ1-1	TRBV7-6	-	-	CASSQEVNTEAFF	TGTGCCAGCAGTCAGGAGGTGAACACTGAAGCTTTCTTT
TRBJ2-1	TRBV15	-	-	CATSRRQAPSYNEQFF	TGTGCCACCAGCAGACGACAGGCTCCATCCTACAATGAGCAGTTCTTC
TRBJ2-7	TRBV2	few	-	CASRDQRGYEQYF	TGTGCCAGCAGGGACCAAAGGGGCTACGAGCAGTACTTC
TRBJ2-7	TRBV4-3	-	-	CASSQDSSRGYEQYF	TGCGCCAGCAGCCAAGACAGTAGCAGGGGCTACGAGCAGTACTTC
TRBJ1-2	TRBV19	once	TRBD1	CASSVQQGADYGYTF	TGTGCCAGTAGTGTACAACAGGGGGCCGACTATGGCTACACCTTC
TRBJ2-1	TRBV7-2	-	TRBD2	CASSPRTSGGYYYNEQFF	TGTGCCAGCAGCCCGAGGACTAGCGGGGGGTACTACTACAATGAGCAGTTCTTC
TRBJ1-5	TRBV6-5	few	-	CATRGRGQPQHF	TGTGCCACCAGGGGAAGAGGCCAGCCCCAGCATTTT
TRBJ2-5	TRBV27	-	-	CASSSYRDQETQYF	TGTGCCAGCAGTTCCTACAGGGATCAAGAGACCCAGTACTTC
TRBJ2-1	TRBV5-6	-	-	CASSFQTGWNEQFF	TGTGCCAGCAGCTTCCAGACAGGCTGGAATGAGCAGTTCTTC
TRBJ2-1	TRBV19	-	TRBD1	CASSILRQGDEQFF	TGTGCCAGTAGTATCCTTCGACAGGGCGATGAGCAGTTCTTC
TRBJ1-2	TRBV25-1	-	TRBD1	CASSATGEDGYTF	TGTGCCAGCAGTGCGACAGGGGAAGATGGCTACACCTTC
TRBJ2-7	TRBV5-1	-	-	CASSLRTGGYEQYF	TGCGCCAGCAGCTTGAGAACCGGGGGCTACGAGCAGTACTTC
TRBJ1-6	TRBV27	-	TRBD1	CATRGGGSYNSPLHF	TGTGCCACCCGAGGGGGCGGCTCCTATAATTCACCCCTCCACTTT
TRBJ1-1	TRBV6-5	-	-	CASTTRTENTEAFF	TGTGCCAGCACCACTAGGACAGAGAACACTGAAGCTTTCTTT
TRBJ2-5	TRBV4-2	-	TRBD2	CASSQVAGAGETQYF	TGTGCCAGCAGCCAAGTAGCGGGAGCGGGGGAGACCCAGTACTTC
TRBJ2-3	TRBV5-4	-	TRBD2	CASSEPGLAGTDTQYF	TGTGCCAGCAGCGAACCGGGACTAGCGGGAACAGATACGCAGTATTTT
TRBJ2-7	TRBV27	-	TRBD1	CASSPGQGGSYEQYF	TGTGCCAGCAGTCCGGGACAGGGGGGCTCCTACGAGCAGTACTTC
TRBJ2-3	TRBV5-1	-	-	CASSLGQTTDTQYF	TGCGCCAGCAGCTTGGGACAGACCACAGATACGCAGTATTTT
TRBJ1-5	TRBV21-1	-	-	CASSKAFDRGSNQPQHF	TGTGCCAGCAGCAAGGCCTTCGACAGGGGGAGCAATCAGCCCCAGCATTTT
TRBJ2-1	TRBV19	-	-	CASSFQGSSYNEQFF	TGTGCCAGCTCTTTCCAGGGGTCCTCCTACAATGAGCAGTTCTTC
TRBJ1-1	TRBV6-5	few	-	CASSYEGMNTEAFF	TGTGCCAGCAGTTACGAGGGCATGAACACTGAAGCTTTCTTT
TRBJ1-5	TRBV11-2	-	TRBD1	CASSSGQGAGRNNQPQHF	TGTGCCAGCAGCTCGGGACAGGGGGCGGGGAGGAACAATCAGCCCCAGCATTTT